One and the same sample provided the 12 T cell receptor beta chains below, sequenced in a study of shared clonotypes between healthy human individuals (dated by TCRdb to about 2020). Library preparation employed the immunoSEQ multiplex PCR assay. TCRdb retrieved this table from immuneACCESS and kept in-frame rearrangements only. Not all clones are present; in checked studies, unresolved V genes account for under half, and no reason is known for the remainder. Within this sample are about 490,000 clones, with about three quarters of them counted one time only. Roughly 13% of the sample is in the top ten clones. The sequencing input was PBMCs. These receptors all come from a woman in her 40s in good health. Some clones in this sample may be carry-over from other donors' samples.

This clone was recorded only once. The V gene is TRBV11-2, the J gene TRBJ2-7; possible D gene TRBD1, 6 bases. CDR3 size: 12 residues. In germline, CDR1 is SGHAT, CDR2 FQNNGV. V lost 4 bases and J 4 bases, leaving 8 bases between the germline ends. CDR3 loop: CASSSRGYEQYF. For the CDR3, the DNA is TGTGCCAGCAGCTCCAGGGGATACGAGCAGTACTTC.

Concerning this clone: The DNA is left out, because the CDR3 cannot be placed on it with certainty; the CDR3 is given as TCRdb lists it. CDR3 protein: CASSSSPGGETQYF. The chain joins TRBV27 to TRBJ2-5; the DNA was not used to check the table's D call, TRBD2. Germline lookup yields CDR1 MNHEY and CDR2 SMNVEV (reference sequence). Both ends counted, the CDR3 spans 14 residues.

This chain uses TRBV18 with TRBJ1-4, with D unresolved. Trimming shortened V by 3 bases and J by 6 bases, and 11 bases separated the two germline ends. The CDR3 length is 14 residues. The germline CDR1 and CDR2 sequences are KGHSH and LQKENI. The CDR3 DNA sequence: TGTGCCAGCTCACCGACTCGGTCTGATGAAAAACTGTTTTTT. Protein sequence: CASSPTRSDEKLFF. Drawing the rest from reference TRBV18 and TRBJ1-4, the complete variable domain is NAGVMQNPRHLVRRRGQEARLRCSPMKGHSHVYWYRQLPEEGLKFMVYLQKENIIDESGMPKERFSAEFPKEGPSILRIQQVVRGDSAAYFCASSPTRSDEKLFFGSGTQLSVL.

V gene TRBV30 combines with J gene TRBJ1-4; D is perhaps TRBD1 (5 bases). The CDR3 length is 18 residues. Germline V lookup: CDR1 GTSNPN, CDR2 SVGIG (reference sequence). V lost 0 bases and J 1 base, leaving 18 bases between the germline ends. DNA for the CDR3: TGTGCCTGGAGTGTCGGAAGGGGCCCCCTACGAACTAATGAAAAACTGTTTTTT. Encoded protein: CAWSVGRGPLRTNEKLFF.

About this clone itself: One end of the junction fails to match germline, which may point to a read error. The CDR3 nucleotides read TGTGCCATTCAGCGGGAATCAGATCAGCCCCGGCATTTT. Protein: CAIQRESDQPRHF. V and J are TRBV10-3 and TRBJ1-5; D remains ambiguous. The CDR3 has 13 amino acids. Per germline, CDR1 ENHRY and CDR2 SYGVKD.

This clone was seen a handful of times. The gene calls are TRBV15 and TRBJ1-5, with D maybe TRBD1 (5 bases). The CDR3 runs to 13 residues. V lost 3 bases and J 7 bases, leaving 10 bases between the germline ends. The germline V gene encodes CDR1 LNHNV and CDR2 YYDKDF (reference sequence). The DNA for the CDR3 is TGTGCCACCAGCAGTGACAGAGGACAGCCCCAGCATTTT. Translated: CATSSDRGQPQHF.

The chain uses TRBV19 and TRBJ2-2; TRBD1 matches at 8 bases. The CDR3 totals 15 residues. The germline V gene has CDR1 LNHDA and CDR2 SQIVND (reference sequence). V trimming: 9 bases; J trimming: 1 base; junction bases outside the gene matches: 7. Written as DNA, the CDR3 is TGTGCCAGCGTTAAAGGACAGGGGAACACCGGGGAGCTGTTTTTT. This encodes CASVKGQGNTGELFF.

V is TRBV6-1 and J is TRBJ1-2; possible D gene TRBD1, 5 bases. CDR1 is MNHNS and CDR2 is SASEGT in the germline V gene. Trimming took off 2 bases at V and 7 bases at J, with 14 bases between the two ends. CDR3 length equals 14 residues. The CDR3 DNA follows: TGTGCCAGCAGTGAATTGGCAGGGACGGGTGGCTACACCTTC. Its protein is CASSELAGTGGYTF.

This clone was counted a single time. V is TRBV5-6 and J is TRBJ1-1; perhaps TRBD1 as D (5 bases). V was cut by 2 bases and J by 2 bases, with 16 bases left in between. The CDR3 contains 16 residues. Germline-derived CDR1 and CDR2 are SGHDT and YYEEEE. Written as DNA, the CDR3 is TGTGCCAGCAGCTTAGAGGGGAGGAGACGCAACACTGAAGCTTTCTTT. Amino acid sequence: CASSLEGRRRNTEAFF.

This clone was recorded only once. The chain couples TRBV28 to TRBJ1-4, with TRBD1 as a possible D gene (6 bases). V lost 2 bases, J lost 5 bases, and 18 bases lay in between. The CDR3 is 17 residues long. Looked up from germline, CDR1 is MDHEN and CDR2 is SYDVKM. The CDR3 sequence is CASSLAFGGPRNEKLFF. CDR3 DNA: TGTGCCAGCAGTTTAGCGTTCGGGGGGCCCCGGAATGAAAAACTGTTTTTT.

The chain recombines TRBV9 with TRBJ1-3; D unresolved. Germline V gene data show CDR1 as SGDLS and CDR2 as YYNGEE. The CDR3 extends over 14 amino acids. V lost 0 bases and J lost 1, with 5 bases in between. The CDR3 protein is CASSVVGSGNTIYF. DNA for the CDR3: TGTGCCAGCAGCGTAGTAGGTTCTGGAAACACCATATATTTT.

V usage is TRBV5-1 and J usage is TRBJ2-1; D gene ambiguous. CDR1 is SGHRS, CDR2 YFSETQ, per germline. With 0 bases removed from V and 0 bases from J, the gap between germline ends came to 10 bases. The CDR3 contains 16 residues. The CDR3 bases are TGCGCCAGCAGCTTGGGGGTCACGAGCTCCTACAATGAGCAGTTCTTC. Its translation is CASSLGVTSSYNEQFF.